The 13 T cell receptor beta chains below were found in one sample sequenced in a study of blood T cell repertoires in COVID-19. The assay was immunoSEQ multiplex PCR, and TCRdb's table has in-frame clones only and misses some. The sample records roughly 230,000 clones, roughly 89% being singletons. The sample taken for sequencing was peripheral blood. These receptors all come from a woman aged 40 to 50 who had recovered from COVID-19.

This clone was seen a single time. The CDR3 DNA reads TGTGCCAGCAGCCAAGGCCTAGCGGGAGGCAACAATGAGCAGTTCTTC. Amino acid sequence: CASSQGLAGGNNEQFF. The chain has TRBV3-1 (or the pseudogene TRBV3-2) and TRBJ2-1; 11 positions agree with TRBD2. This CDR3 region has 16 residues. V trimming: 1 base; J trimming: 5 bases; junction bases outside the gene matches: 4. The germline gives CDR1 LGHDT, CDR2 YNNKEL (reference sequence).

The rearrangement uses TRBV28 and TRBJ2-2; 9 bases line up with TRBD1. Germline V gene data show CDR1 as MDHEN and CDR2 as SYDVKM. CDR3 size: 14 residues. The J segment lost 6 bases and the V segment lost 6 bases, leaving 5 bases of the junction unmatched. The CDR3, as DNA: TGTGCCAGCAGGAACTACAGGGGGCCCGGGGAGCTGTTTTTT. It translates to CASRNYRGPGELFF.

This chain joins TRBV18 and TRBJ2-5; D is uncertain. Trimming took 6 bases from V and 1 from J, leaving 6 bases between them. CDR1 and CDR2 (germline): KGHSH, LQKENI. The CDR3 length is 12 residues. The CDR3 sequence is CASSLLQETQYF. The CDR3 bases are TGTGCCAGCTCGCTACTCCAAGAGACCCAGTACTTC.

The J gene is TRBJ2-1, the V gene TRBV7-2; 7 nucleotides align to TRBD2. V lost 5 bases to trimming and J lost 7 bases; unmatched junction nucleotides: 8. Germline values: CDR1 SGHTA, CDR2 FQGNSA. The CDR3 covers 14 residues. This chain's CDR3 is CASSGPSGRNEQFF. In nucleotides, the CDR3 is TGTGCCAGCAGCGGGCCTAGCGGAAGGAATGAGCAGTTCTTC. The complete variable domain, with remaining parts taken from reference TRBV7-2 and TRBJ2-1, reads GAGVSQSPSNKVTEKGKDVELRCDPISGHTALYWYRQSLGQGLEFLIYFQGNSAPDKSGLPSDRFSAERTGGSVSTLTIQRTQQEDSAVYLCASSGPSGRNEQFFGPGTRLTVL.

The J gene is TRBJ1-3, the V gene TRBV6-5; 8 nucleotides align to TRBD1. Germline V gene data show CDR1 as MNHEY and CDR2 as SVGAGI. Trimming cost V 6 bases and J 8 bases; bases outside gene matches: 6. The length of the CDR3 is 13 residues. The CDR3 here is CASRYRGTDTIYF. Here the CDR3 DNA reads TGTGCCAGCAGGTACAGGGGGACGGACACCATATATTTT.

The chain links TRBV7-3 to TRBJ2-7; TRBD1 matches at 8 bases. The CDR3 extends over 15 amino acids. V shed 2 bases, J shed 2 bases, and the junction held 5 bases outside the gene matches. The germline V gene encodes CDR1 SGHTA and CDR2 FQGTGA. In DNA form, the CDR3 reads TGTGCCAGCAGCTTAGCAGGGGGCCCTACCTACGAGCAGTACTTC. Translation gives CASSLAGGPTYEQYF.

This clone has a handful of counts. The chain couples TRBV3-1 (or the pseudogene TRBV3-2) to TRBJ2-2, with 8 bases aligning to TRBD1. The CDR3 sequence is 15 residues long. The ends lost 3 bases at V and 4 bases at J; junction bases unmatched: 4. Per germline, CDR1 LGHDT and CDR2 YNNKEL (reference sequence). CDR3 amino acids: CASSHRTGGTGELFF. DNA for the CDR3: TGTGCCAGCAGCCATCGAACAGGGGGCACCGGGGAGCTGTTTTTT.

The chain has TRBV3-1 (or the pseudogene TRBV3-2) and TRBJ1-2; a weak D match, TRBD1 (5 bases). This CDR3 is built from 16 residues. The germline V gene has CDR1 LGHDT and CDR2 YNNKEL (reference sequence). V shed 1 base and J shed 4 bases, with 16 bases lying between them. CDR3 in DNA: TGTGCCAGCAGCCAAGGGTCCGACAGTTTTGTCTATGGCTACACCTTC. Residues: CASSQGSDSFVYGYTF.

The chain joins TRBV27 to TRBJ2-7, with 10 bases that match TRBD2. The CDR3 loop spans 15 amino acids. V gave up 3 bases and J gave up 2 bases; unmatched junction bases: 4. CDR1 and CDR2 from the germline V gene are MNHEY and SMNVEV (reference sequence). CDR3 sequence: CASSLGLAPTYEQYF. The CDR3 nucleotides are TGTGCCAGCAGTTTGGGACTAGCGCCGACCTACGAGCAGTACTTC.

The chain couples TRBV2 to TRBJ2-7, with a tentative D call TRBD2 (5 bases). V lost 3 bases, J lost 2 bases, and 11 bases lay in between. CDR1 SNHLY and CDR2 FYNNEI come from the germline V gene. This CDR3 contains 14 residues. The CDR3, as DNA: TGTGCCAGCAGTGATTCTAGCTGGCCCTACGAGCAGTACTTC. As protein: CASSDSSWPYEQYF.

The J gene is TRBJ1-3, the V gene TRBV29-1, with unresolved D. The germline V and J ends were trimmed by 4 bases and 1 base, with 8 bases remaining between them. This CDR3 has 13 residues. Germline V gene sequence: CDR1 SQVTM, CDR2 ANQGSEA. The CDR3 loop reads CSVGAESGNTIYF. The DNA of the CDR3 is TGCAGCGTTGGGGCCGAGTCTGGAAACACCATATATTTT.

This chain links TRBV27 with TRBJ2-3; 9 bases match TRBD1. After removal of 3 bases from V and 0 bases from J, the junction contained 1 base not matched to a gene. This CDR3 has 15 amino acids. The V gene's germline CDR1 is MNHEY and CDR2 SMNVEV (reference sequence). The CDR3 sequence: CASSFGQGSTDTQYF. The CDR3 DNA reads as TGTGCCAGCAGTTTCGGACAGGGGAGCACAGATACGCAGTATTTT.

The table lists this clone with a count of one. The chain recombines TRBV6-6 with TRBJ2-1, with D possibly being TRBD2 (5 bases). The CDR3 runs to 12 residues. The germline gives CDR1 MNHNY, CDR2 SVGAGI (reference sequence). Trimming removed 7 bases at V and 8 bases at J, with 12 bases between. In DNA form, the CDR3 reads TGTGCCAGCACCCCCTCCGGGGATGAGCAGTTCTTC. Its protein is CASTPSGDEQFF.